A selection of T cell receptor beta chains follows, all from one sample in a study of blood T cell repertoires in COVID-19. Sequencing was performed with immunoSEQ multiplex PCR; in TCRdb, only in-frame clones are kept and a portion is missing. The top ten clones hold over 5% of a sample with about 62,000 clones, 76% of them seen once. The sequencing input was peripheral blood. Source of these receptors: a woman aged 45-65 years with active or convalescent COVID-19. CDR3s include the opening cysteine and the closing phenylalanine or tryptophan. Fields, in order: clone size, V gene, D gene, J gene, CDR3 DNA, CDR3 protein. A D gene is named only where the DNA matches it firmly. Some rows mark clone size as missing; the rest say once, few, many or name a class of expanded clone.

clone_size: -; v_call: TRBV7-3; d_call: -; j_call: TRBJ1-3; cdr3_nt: TGTGCCAGCAGCTTAACGGCGCAGGCCGACTCTGGAAACACCATATATTTT; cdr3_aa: CASSLTAQADSGNTIYF
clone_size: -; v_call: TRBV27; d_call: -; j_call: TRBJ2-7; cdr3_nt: TGTGCCAGCAGAACCCGCTTTGACATTTACGAGCAGTACTTC; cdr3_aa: CASRTRFDIYEQYF
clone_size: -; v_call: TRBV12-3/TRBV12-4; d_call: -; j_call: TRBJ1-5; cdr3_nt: TGTGCCAGTCGCCGGGACATAGGACAGCCCCAGCATTTT; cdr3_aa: CASRRDIGQPQHF
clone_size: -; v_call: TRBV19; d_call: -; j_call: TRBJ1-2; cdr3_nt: TGTGCCAGTAGTATAACAGTGAACTATGGCTACACCTTC; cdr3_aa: CASSITVNYGYTF
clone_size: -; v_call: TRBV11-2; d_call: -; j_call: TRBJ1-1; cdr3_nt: TGTGCCAGCAGCTTAGCCTTTAACATCCACACTGAAGCTTTCTTT; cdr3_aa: CASSLAFNIHTEAFF
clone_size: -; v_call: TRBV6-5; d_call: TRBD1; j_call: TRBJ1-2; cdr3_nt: TGTGCCAGCAGCTATGGACAGGGCGAAGGCTACACCTTC; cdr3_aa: CASSYGQGEGYTF
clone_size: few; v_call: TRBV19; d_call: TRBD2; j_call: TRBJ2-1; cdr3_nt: TGTGCCAGTAGTACGGGAGGAGGTGAGCAGTTCTTC; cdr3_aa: CASSTGGGEQFF
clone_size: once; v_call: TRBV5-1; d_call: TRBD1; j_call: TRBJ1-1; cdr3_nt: TGCGCCAGCAGACCCCAGGGGGCGGACACTGAAGCTTTCTTT; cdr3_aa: CASRPQGADTEAFF
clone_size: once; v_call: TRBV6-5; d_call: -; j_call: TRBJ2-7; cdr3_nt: TGTGCCAGCAGAGACGGGACGGGGGACGAGCAGTACTTC; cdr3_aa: CASRDGTGDEQYF
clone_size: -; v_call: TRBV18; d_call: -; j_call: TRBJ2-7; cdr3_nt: TGTGCCAGCTCACCAGAGCGGGCGTCCTACGAGCAGTACTTC; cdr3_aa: CASSPERASYEQYF
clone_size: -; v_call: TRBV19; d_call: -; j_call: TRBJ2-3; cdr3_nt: TGTGCCAGTAGGGCGGGACTGAACACAGATACGCAGTATTTT; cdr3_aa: CASRAGLNTDTQYF
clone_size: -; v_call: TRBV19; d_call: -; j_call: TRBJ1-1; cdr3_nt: TGTGCCAGTAGAACTACGCCTGGGGCCAGGGTGGACACTGAAGCTTTCTTT; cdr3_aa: CASRTTPGARVDTEAFF
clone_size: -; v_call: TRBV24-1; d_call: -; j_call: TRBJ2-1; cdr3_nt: TGTGCCACCAGTGATTATAGACAATCCCTCAACAATGAGCAGTTCTTC; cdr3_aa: CATSDYRQSLNNEQFF
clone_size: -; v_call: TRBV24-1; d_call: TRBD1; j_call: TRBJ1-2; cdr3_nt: TGTGCCACCAGTGATGGGGACAGGGGTGAGAGCTACACCTTC; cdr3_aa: CATSDGDRGESYTF
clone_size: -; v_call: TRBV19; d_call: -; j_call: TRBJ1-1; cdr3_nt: TGTGCCAGTAGCCTATTGGGGGCCTTGAGGGACACTGAAGCTTTCTTT; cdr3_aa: CASSLLGALRDTEAFF
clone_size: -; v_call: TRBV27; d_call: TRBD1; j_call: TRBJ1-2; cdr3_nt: TGTGCCAGCAGTCTGAGGGGGCTGGTTGGCTACACCTTC; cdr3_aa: CASSLRGLVGYTF
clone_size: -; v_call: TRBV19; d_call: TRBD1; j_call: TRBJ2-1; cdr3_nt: TGTGCCAGTAGTATAGAGGACAGGGGGTGGTACAATGAGCAGTTCTTC; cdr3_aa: CASSIEDRGWYNEQFF
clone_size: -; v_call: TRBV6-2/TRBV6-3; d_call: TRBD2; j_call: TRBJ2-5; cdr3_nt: TGTGCCAGCAGCTTCGGGGGGACGCCACAAGAGACCCAGTACTTC; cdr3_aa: CASSFGGTPQETQYF
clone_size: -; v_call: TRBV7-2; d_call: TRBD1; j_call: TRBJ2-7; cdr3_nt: TGTGCCAGCAGCGTAAGACAGGGTAACAACGAGCAGTACTTC; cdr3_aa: CASSVRQGNNEQYF
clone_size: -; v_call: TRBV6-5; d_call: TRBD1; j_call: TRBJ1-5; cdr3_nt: TGTGCCAGCAACCGAAACAGGGGGGATCAGCCCCAGCATTTT; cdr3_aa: CASNRNRGDQPQHF
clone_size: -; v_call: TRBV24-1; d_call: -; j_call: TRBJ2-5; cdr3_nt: TGTGCCACCAGTGACCAGGGGCGGGAGACCCAGTACTTC; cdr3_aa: CATSDQGRETQYF
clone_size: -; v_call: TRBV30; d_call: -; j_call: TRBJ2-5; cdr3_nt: TGTGCCTGGAGTGGGTCTAGCGTTTGGTACCAAGAGACCCAGTACTTC; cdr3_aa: CAWSGSSVWYQETQYF
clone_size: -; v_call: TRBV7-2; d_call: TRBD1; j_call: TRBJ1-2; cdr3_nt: TGTGCCAGCAGGCCCAGTGCAGGGGGTGGCTACACCTTC; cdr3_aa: CASRPSAGGGYTF
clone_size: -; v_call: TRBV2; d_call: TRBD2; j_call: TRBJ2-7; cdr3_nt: TGTGCCAGCAGTACAACTAGCGCATACCTCTCGGGGCAGTACTTC; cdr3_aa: CASSTTSAYLSGQYF
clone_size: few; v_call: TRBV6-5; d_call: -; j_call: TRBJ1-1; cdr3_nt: TGTGCCAGCAAGGGGGGGGCCGGTAACACTGAAGCTTTCTTT; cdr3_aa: CASKGGAGNTEAFF
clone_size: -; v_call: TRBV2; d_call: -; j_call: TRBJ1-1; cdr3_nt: TGTGCCACCGTTATAGGGGGTAGCACTGAAGCTTTCTTT; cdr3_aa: CATVIGGSTEAFF
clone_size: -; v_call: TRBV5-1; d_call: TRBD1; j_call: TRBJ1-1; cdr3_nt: TGCGCCAGCAGCTTACGGACAGGTGAAGCTTTCTTT; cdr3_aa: CASSLRTGEAFF
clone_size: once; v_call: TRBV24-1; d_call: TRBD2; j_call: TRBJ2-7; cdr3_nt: TGTGCCACCAGTGGCGGTAGGGGACTAGCGGGAGAAGAGCAGTACTTC; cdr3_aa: CATSGGRGLAGEEQYF
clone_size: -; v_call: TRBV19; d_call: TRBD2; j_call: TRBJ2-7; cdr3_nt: TGTGCCAGTAGCCAGACCCTAGCGGGAGGGCCGGGTGAGCAGTACTTC; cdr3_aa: CASSQTLAGGPGEQYF
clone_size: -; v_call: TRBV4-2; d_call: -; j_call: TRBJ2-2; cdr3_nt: TGTGCCAGCAGCCAAGAGGGACTGACCACCGGGGAGCTGTTTTTT; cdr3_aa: CASSQEGLTTGELFF
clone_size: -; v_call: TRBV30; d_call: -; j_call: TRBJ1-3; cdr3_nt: TGTGCCTGGAGTGCGCCCGTCAGGGTCAGCTCTGGAAACACCATATATTTT; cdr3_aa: CAWSAPVRVSSGNTIYF
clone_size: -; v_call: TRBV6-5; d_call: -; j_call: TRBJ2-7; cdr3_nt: TGTGCCAGCAGTCCGACTGCTTACGGGTACGAGCAGTACTTC; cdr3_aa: CASSPTAYGYEQYF
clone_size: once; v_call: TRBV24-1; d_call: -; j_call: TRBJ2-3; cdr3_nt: TGTGCCACCAGTGACCTCTCCAGGGTAGATACGCAGTATTTT; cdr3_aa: CATSDLSRVDTQYF
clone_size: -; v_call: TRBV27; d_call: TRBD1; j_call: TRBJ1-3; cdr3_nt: TGTGCCAGCACCGGGACAGCCTCTGGAAACACCATATATTTT; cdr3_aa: CASTGTASGNTIYF
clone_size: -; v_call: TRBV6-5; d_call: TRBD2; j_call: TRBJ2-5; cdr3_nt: TGTGCCAGCAGCCTAGCGGGGCCTTTACAAGAGACCCAGTACTTC; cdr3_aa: CASSLAGPLQETQYF
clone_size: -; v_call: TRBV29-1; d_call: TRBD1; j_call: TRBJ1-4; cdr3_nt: TGCAGCGTTGAAGGGACAGGAGATAATGAAAAACTGTTTTTT; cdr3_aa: CSVEGTGDNEKLFF
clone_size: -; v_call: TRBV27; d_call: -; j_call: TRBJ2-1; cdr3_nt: TGTGCCAGCAGCAAAGGGAGGAGTCCGGTCAACCTCAATGAGCAGTTCTTC; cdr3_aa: CASSKGRSPVNLNEQFF
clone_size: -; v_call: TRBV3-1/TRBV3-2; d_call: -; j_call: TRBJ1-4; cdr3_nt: TGTGCCAGCAGCCGCGGAGTTAATGAAAAACTGTTTTTT; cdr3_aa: CASSRGVNEKLFF
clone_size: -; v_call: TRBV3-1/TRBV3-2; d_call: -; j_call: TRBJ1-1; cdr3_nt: TGTGCCAGCAGCCAAGATCCGGGAATGAACACTGAAGCTTTCTTT; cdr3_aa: CASSQDPGMNTEAFF
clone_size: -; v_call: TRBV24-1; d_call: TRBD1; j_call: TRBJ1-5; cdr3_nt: TGTGCCACCAGTGACCCAAACAGGGGAGATAATCAGCCCCAGCATTTT; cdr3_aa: CATSDPNRGDNQPQHF
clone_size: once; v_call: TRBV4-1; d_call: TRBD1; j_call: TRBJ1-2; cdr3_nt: TGCGCCAGCAGCCACAGGGGGCGGGGCTATGGCTACACCTTC; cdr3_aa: CASSHRGRGYGYTF
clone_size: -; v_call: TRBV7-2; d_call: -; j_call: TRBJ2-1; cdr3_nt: TGTGCCAGCAGCTTAGCTTCTAGCGGAGGGGGCTCCTACAATGAGCAGTTCTTC; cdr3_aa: CASSLASSGGGSYNEQFF
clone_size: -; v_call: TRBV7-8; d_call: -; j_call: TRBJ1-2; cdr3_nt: TGTGCCAGCAGCTTAGCGGTGGGCAGGGGCGTGGAAGGCTACACCTTC; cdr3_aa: CASSLAVGRGVEGYTF
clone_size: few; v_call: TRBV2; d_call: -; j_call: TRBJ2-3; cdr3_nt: TGTGCCAGCCATGGGACAAGCACAGATACGCAGTATTTT; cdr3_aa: CASHGTSTDTQYF
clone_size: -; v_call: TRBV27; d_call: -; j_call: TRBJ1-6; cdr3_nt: TGTGCCAGCACCTTCCCAGGCGGGGGTAATTCACCCCTCCACTTT; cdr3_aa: CASTFPGGGNSPLHF
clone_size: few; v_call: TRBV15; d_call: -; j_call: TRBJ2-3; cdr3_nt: TGTGCCACCAGCGAATTAAGCGGGTCAGATACGCAGTATTTT; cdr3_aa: CATSELSGSDTQYF
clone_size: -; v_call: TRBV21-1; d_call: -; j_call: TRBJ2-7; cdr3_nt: TGTGCCAGCAGCAACGAGCGGGAGGTTGGGAAGCAGTACTTC; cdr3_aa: CASSNEREVGKQYF
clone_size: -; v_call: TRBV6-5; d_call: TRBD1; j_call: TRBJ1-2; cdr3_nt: TGTGCCAGCAGCCGACAGGGACGAGCTAACTATGGCTACACCTTC; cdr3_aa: CASSRQGRANYGYTF
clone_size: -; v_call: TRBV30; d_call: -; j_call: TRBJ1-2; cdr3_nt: TGTGCCTGGAGTGTACGGCGAGGTAACGGCTACACCTTC; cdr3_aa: CAWSVRRGNGYTF
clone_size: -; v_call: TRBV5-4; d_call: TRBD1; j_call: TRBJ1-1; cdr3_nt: TGTGCCAGCAGCTTTGGGACAGTGAACACTGAAGCTTTCTTT; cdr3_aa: CASSFGTVNTEAFF
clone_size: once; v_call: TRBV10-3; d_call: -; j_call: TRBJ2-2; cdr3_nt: TGTGCCATCAGTGAGGGGGGGAAGAACACCGGGGAGCTGTTTTTT; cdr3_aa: CAISEGGKNTGELFF
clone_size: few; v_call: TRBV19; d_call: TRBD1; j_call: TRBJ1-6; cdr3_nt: TGTGCCAGCTTGGACAGGGTGGGTTCACCCCTCCACTTT; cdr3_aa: CASLDRVGSPLHF
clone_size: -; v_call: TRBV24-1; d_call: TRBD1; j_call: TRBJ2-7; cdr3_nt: TGTGCCACCAGTGACCCGGGACAGGGGGTGGCCGAGCAGTACTTC; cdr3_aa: CATSDPGQGVAEQYF
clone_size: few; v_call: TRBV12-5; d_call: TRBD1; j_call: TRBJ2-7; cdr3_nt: TGTGCTAGTGGCCCCATGAGTCGGGACAGAAAAAGGCGCGAGCAGTACTTC; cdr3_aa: CASGPMSRDRKRREQYF